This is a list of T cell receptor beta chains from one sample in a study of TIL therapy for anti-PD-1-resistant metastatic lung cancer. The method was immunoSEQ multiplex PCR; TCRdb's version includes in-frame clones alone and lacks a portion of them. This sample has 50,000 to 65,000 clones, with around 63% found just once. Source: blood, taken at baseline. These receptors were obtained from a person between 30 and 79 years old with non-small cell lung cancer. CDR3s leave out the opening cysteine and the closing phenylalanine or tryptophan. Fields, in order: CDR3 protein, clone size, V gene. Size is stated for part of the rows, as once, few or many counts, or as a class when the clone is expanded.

ASSTVPSSAYNEQF	once	TRBV18
ATSRGRLLAKNIQY	few	TRBV15
ASRPTSTDTQY	-	TRBV27
ASSGLVGGELF	-	TRBV27
ASSPDSSDNQPQH	-	TRBV7-2
AWTTEYYEKLF	-	TRBV30
ASSESGYQPQH	few	TRBV2
ASSPGLGTDTQY	once	TRBV5-1
ASAGDHYNEQF	-	TRBV5-1
ASSGTGGYGYT	-	TRBV27
AWSSGGAETQY	-	TRBV30
ASSLGGVQETQY	once	TRBV5-1
ASSEGTEGLEKLF	-	TRBV6-1
ASGRINYGYT	-	TRBV6-5
ATSRDPGKRDNEQF	-	TRBV15
ASSFPSGTQY	-	TRBV7-2
ASSLDPAHGNTEAF	-	TRBV7-9
ASSLDLTEAF	-	TRBV7-9
ASSATGAWGETQY	-	TRBV9
ASSTNKLAGVAGTQY	-	TRBV5-4
ASSVTGDAYGYT	-	TRBV9
ASTLAGYSDTQY	-	TRBV25-1
ASSSRQGYGYT	-	TRBV19
ASTKRGRYNEKLF	-	TRBV4-1
ASSYGGLAEINEQF	-	TRBV5-1
ASSSPGVGSTGELF	few	TRBV19
ASTGGASGYT	few	TRBV28
ASGGLAGDEQF	-	TRBV11-3
ASSVRDITYEQY	-	TRBV9
ASSIGGLGYNEQF	-	TRBV19
ASSRRSTRGNEQY	-	TRBV11-3
ASSQRDQYTDTQY	-	TRBV4-2
ASSQGQGGNQPQH	-	TRBV7-3
ASSGVASNNEQF	once	TRBV19
ASSDLSSGNTIY	-	TRBV11-2
ASSEAGVGTAYNEQF	few	TRBV6-1
ASRGAGPQPQH	-	TRBV2
ASRGQLNTEAF	few	TRBV6-5
ASSSGQDRPEAF	-	TRBV11-3
ASSQEAGYTEAF	-	TRBV18
ASTRSWGESSYNEQF	-	TRBV27
ASSRSRGTRVEQY	-	TRBV7-2
ASSLQGQPQETQY	-	TRBV5-1
ASTDRDEQDTIY	-	TRBV21-1
AWSVPGSSTEAF	few	TRBV30
ASSFSDRHQETQY	-	TRBV18
ASSPPSGGPAYEQY	-	TRBV18
ASSDTFTAAYQETQY	-	TRBV6-1
ASSERGYTEAF	few	TRBV9
ATLLQGSDTQY	-	TRBV7-9
ASSKGGGTDTQY	-	TRBV11-2
ASSSLGGYTGELF	-	TRBV11-2
ASSQGVGAAAETQY	once	TRBV4-2
ASSSGQGNTIY	-	TRBV19
ASSIAGEGDTQY	-	TRBV19